The 27 T cell receptor beta chains given below trace back to one sample, sequenced in a study of shared clonotypes between healthy human individuals. Measured with immunoSEQ multiplex PCR; TCRdb has only the in-frame clones, and not every one. Seen here are under 300,000 clones, 60% to 70% observed once, and the top ten hold around 10%. Material: memory CD4+ T cells sorted from blood. Described subset: CD45RA-negative fraction. The receptors were sampled from a man aged 25-45 years in good health.

This clone was counted once. The chain couples TRBV28 to TRBJ1-2; TRBD1 matches 8 bases. The CDR3 covers 14 residues. V shed 4 bases, J shed 8 bases, and the junction held 9 bases outside the gene matches. Germline V lookup: CDR1 MDHEN, CDR2 SYDVKM. CDR3 protein: CASSSPQGVGGYTF. The CDR3 DNA sequence: TGTGCCAGCAGTTCGCCACAGGGGGTTGGGGGCTACACCTTC.

Points on this clone: The junction differs from germline at one of its ends, possibly a read error. Here the CDR3 reads CASSVAGAQETQYF. The CDR3 nucleotides read TGTGCCAGCAGCGTAGCGGGAGCCCAAGAGACCCAGTACTTC. This chain uses TRBV7-8 with TRBJ2-5; TRBD2 aligns across 9 bases. This CDR3 has 14 amino acids. From germline, CDR1 is SGHVS and CDR2 FQNEAQ. Using reference TRBV7-8 and TRBJ2-5 for the parts outside the CDR3, the full variable domain is GAGVSQSPRYKVAKRGQDVALRCDPISGHVSLFWYQQALGQGPEFLTYFQNEAQLDKSGLPSDRFFAERPEGSVSTLKIQRTQQEDSAVYLCASSVAGAQETQYFGPGTRLLVL.

This rearrangement joins TRBV2 to TRBJ2-1; 11 positions agree with TRBD2. Per the germline V gene, CDR1 is SNHLY and CDR2 is FYNNEI. The CDR3 runs to 13 residues. V was pared by 10 bases and J by 3 bases, with 2 bases of the junction left unmatched. The CDR3 DNA sequence: TGTGCCACCGGGACTAGCGGCTACAATGAGCAGTTCTTC. Translated: CATGTSGYNEQFF.

The chain is built from TRBV4-1 and TRBJ2-3; no reliable D call. There are 13 residues in the CDR3. The V end was cut by 1 base, the J end by 6 bases, with 8 bases between. CDR1 and CDR2 (germline): MGHRA, YSYEKL. The CDR3 DNA is TGCGCCAGCAGCCAAGTCGTAATGGATACGCAGTATTTT. The encoded protein is CASSQVVMDTQYF.

This chain joins TRBV5-1 and TRBJ2-2; TRBD2 might be the D (6 bases). Germline values: CDR1 SGHRS, CDR2 YFSETQ. The V end was cut by 5 bases, the J end by 4 bases, with 18 bases between. The length of the CDR3 is 16 residues. Here the CDR3 DNA reads TGCGCCAGCAGTAAACCCCCGGGACTCTTCACCGGGGAGCTGTTTTTT. It translates to CASSKPPGLFTGELFF.

In nucleotides, the CDR3 is TGTGCCACCAGCAGTAGCGGGCGCGACCAACATGAGCAGTTCTTC. It specifies CATSSSGRDQHEQFF. The V gene is TRBV15, the J gene TRBJ2-1, with 7 bases that match TRBD2. This CDR3 contains 15 residues. V dropped 3 bases and J dropped 8; count of bases not matched to a gene: 10. Germline CDR1 LNHNV, CDR2 YYDKDF (reference sequence).

The V gene is TRBV2, the J gene TRBJ2-7; 8 bases agree with TRBD1. There are 15 residues in the CDR3. The V gene's germline CDR1 is SNHLY and CDR2 FYNNEI. V was pared by 8 bases and J by 1 base, with 10 bases of the junction left unmatched. The CDR3 loop reads CASPSRTGLSYEQYF. The CDR3 nucleotides read TGTGCCAGCCCGTCTCGGACAGGGCTATCCTACGAGCAGTACTTC.

The V call is TRBV18, the J call TRBJ1-1; TRBD1 agrees at 7 bases. Germline lookup yields CDR1 KGHSH and CDR2 LQKENI. CDR3 length equals 13 residues. J lost 1 base, V lost 9 bases, and 5 bases had no gene match. CDR3 region: CASQGVPNTEAFF. The CDR3 DNA reads TGTGCCAGTCAGGGGGTCCCGAACACTGAAGCTTTCTTT.

The rearrangement links TRBV15 to TRBJ1-4; TRBD1 matches 9 bases. The ends lost 5 bases at V and 14 bases at J; junction bases unmatched: 9. Germline CDR1 is LNHNV and CDR2 is YYDKDF (reference sequence). The CDR3 has 13 amino acids. CDR3 nucleotide sequence: TGTGCCACCAGCCAAGGACAGGGGCGAGATCTGTTTTTT. As protein: CATSQGQGRDLFF.

The CDR3 loop reads CASRGLRNEQYF. The CDR3 DNA follows: TGTGCCAGTAGGGGGTTGAGAAACGAGCAGTACTTC. The chain uses TRBV19 and TRBJ2-7; D unresolved. V lost 6 bases to trimming and J lost 5 bases, with 11 bases between them. Germline assignment: CDR1 LNHDA and CDR2 SQIVND (reference sequence). The CDR3 sequence is 12 residues long.

This clone has just a few counts. The V and J genes are TRBV28 and TRBJ1-3; no reliable D call. The V gene lost 2 bases and the J gene lost 4 bases, with 15 bases spanning the gap. Germline V CDR1 and CDR2: MDHEN, SYDVKM. The CDR3 totals 16 residues. For the CDR3, the DNA is TGTGCCAGCAGTTTAAGCCGAATACTTGTCGGAAACACCATATATTTT. Translating it yields CASSLSRILVGNTIYF.

The chain has TRBV5-4 and TRBJ2-1; D may be TRBD1 (5 bases). Trimming shortened V by 3 bases and J by 6 bases, and 10 bases separated the two germline ends. Germline assignment: CDR1 SGHNT and CDR2 YYREEE (reference sequence). The CDR3 runs to 13 residues. The CDR3 sequence: CASSSTGLNEQFF. The CDR3, as DNA: TGTGCCAGCAGCTCCACAGGTCTCAATGAGCAGTTCTTC.

This clone turned up a few times. The chain links TRBV6-5 to TRBJ1-2; D not resolved. Trimming took off 2 bases at V and 0 bases at J, with 10 bases between the two ends. The length of the CDR3 is 15 residues. The V gene's germline CDR1 is MNHEY and CDR2 SVGAGI. Written as DNA, the CDR3 is TGTGCCAGCAGTTACAACGGCAGGTCTAACTATGGCTACACCTTC. Its translation: CASSYNGRSNYGYTF.

Only one count was recorded for this clone. The rearrangement joins TRBV7-3 to TRBJ2-2, with D unclear. The CDR3 totals 11 residues. V was cut by 4 bases and J by 7 bases, with 4 bases left in between. Germline V gene lookup returns CDR1 SGHTA and CDR2 FQGTGA. The CDR3 reads CASSSGGELFF. The CDR3 DNA reads TGTGCCAGCAGCTCGGGCGGGGAGCTGTTTTTT.

The J gene is TRBJ1-1, the V gene TRBV14; tentative D call: TRBD1 (5 bases). This CDR3 comprises 13 residues. Germline CDR1 and CDR2: SGHDN and FVKESK. V lost 6 bases, J lost 4 bases, and 12 bases lay in between. The DNA for the CDR3 is TGTGCCAGCAGTCCGACAGTGGGCACTGAAGCTTTCTTT. Protein sequence: CASSPTVGTEAFF.

The chain joins TRBV7-8 to TRBJ2-4; perhaps TRBD1 as D (6 bases). With 4 bases removed from V and 9 bases from J, the gap between germline ends came to 16 bases. CDR1 and CDR2 from the germline V gene are SGHVS and FQNEAQ. This CDR3 is built from 14 residues. CDR3 region: CASSSRTVMGIQYF. The CDR3 nucleotides are TGTGCCAGCAGCTCTCGGACAGTTATGGGCATTCAGTACTTC.

The chain uses TRBV2 and TRBJ1-3; D ambiguous. V lost 7 bases to trimming and J lost 0 bases, with 7 bases between them. Germline values: CDR1 SNHLY, CDR2 FYNNEI. This CDR3 is 13 amino acids long. CDR3 in amino acids: CASNRVSGNTIYF. In nucleotides, the CDR3 is TGTGCCAGCAACCGAGTCTCTGGAAACACCATATATTTT.

V usage is TRBV5-1 and J usage is TRBJ2-5; D unresolved. CDR1 and CDR2 from the germline V gene are SGHRS and YFSETQ. The length of the CDR3 is 15 residues. Trimming took off 0 bases at V and 1 base at J, with 10 bases between the two ends. This chain's CDR3 is CASSLVTAGQETQYF. The DNA for the CDR3 is TGCGCCAGCAGCTTGGTTACGGCCGGCCAAGAGACCCAGTACTTC.

This clone was observed a few times. This chain uses TRBV7-2 with TRBJ2-2, with 11 bases matching TRBD1. Germline CDR1 and CDR2: SGHTA and FQGNSA. Unmatched junction bases numbered 13, after V lost 5 bases and J lost 5 bases. This CDR3 region has 18 residues. CDR3 DNA sequence: TGTGCCAGCAGCCCCCGTTCCGGGACAGGGGGGAAAACCGGGGAGCTGTTTTTT. It encodes CASSPRSGTGGKTGELFF.

This rearrangement joins TRBV5-1 to TRBJ1-2; 7 nucleotides line up with TRBD1. The junction had 2 bases not matched to a gene; V was cut back by 5 bases and J by 1 base. The CDR3 is 13 residues long. CDR1 and CDR2 from the germline V gene are SGHRS and YFSETQ. The CDR3 DNA is TGCGCCAGCAGGGGGACAGTTAACTATGGCTACACCTTC. It codes for CASRGTVNYGYTF. Complete variable domain (other parts from reference TRBV5-1 and TRBJ1-2): KAGVTQTPRYLIKTRGQQVTLSCSPISGHRSVSWYQQTPGQGLQFLFEYFSETQRNKGNFPGRFSGRQFSNSRSEMNVSTLELGDSALYLCASRGTVNYGYTFGSGTRLTVV.

V is TRBV7-2 and J is TRBJ2-7; D is unresolved. CDR3 length: 14 residues. Germline V gene lookup returns CDR1 SGHTA and CDR2 FQGNSA. V dropped 5 bases and J dropped 1 base, with 12 bases sitting between them. The CDR3 coding sequence is TGTGCCAGCAGCACCTGGACGGAGTCCTACGAGCAGTACTTC. Amino acid sequence: CASSTWTESYEQYF. Full variable domain (rest looked up from reference TRBV7-2 and TRBJ2-7): GAGVSQSPSNKVTEKGKDVELRCDPISGHTALYWYRQSLGQGLEFLIYFQGNSAPDKSGLPSDRFSAERTGGSVSTLTIQRTQQEDSAVYLCASSTWTESYEQYFGPGTRLTVT.

The J gene is TRBJ2-7, the V gene TRBV16; D perhaps matches TRBD1 (6 bases). CDR1 is KGHSY, CDR2 FQNENV, per germline. The CDR3 is made up of 13 amino acids. Trimming left V 2 bases short and J 3 bases short, with 8 bases between. The CDR3 region is CASSQNRDYEQYF. Here the CDR3 DNA reads TGTGCCAGCAGCCAAAACAGGGACTACGAGCAGTACTTC.

The gene calls are TRBV6-6 and TRBJ1-1; D might be TRBD1 (5 bases). V was shortened by 0 bases and J by 0 bases, with 11 bases between the two germline ends. Germline V gene lookup returns CDR1 MNHNY and CDR2 SVGAGI (reference sequence). The CDR3 has 16 amino acids. The CDR3 here is CASSYSGGSMNTEAFF. The DNA of the CDR3 is TGTGCCAGCAGTTACTCCGGGGGTTCCATGAACACTGAAGCTTTCTTT.

This clone was observed a few times. The gene calls are TRBV13 and TRBJ1-2; D remains ambiguous. Germline V gene data show CDR1 as PRHDT and CDR2 as FYEKMQ (reference sequence). The CDR3 is 15 amino acids. Trimming took off 5 bases at V and 4 bases at J, with 17 bases between the two ends. CDR3 coding DNA: TGTGCCAGCAGCCTTGCTGGTCTAGCACGCTATGGCTACACCTTC. Protein sequence: CASSLAGLARYGYTF.

This clone showed up many times. This sequence joins TRBV14 and TRBJ2-7, with 11 bases that match TRBD2. The trim removed 4 bases at V and 9 bases at J, leaving 11 bases unmatched. Per germline, CDR1 SGHDN and CDR2 FVKESK. The CDR3 runs 15 residues. CDR3 amino acids: CASSRIAGGVRRQYF. CDR3 DNA sequence: TGTGCCAGCAGCCGGATAGCGGGAGGGGTACGGAGGCAGTACTTC.

The chain uses TRBV5-5 and TRBJ2-7; D uncertain. Trimming shortened V by 0 bases and J by 3 bases, and 13 bases separated the two germline ends. Germline V CDR1 and CDR2: SGHKS, YYEKEE (reference sequence). This CDR3 region has 15 residues. The CDR3 DNA reads TGTGCCAGCAGCTTGGGATTGGGCCCTTACTACGAGCAGTACTTC. It yields the protein CASSLGLGPYYEQYF.

The chain joins TRBV7-2 to TRBJ2-7, with D perhaps matching TRBD1 (6 bases). CDR1 SGHTA and CDR2 FQGNSA come from the germline V gene. The CDR3 is made up of 14 amino acids. V lost 0 bases, J lost 3 bases, and 9 bases lay in between. The CDR3 sequence: CASSLAGTRYEQYF. CDR3 DNA sequence: TGTGCCAGCAGCTTAGCGGGGACACGCTACGAGCAGTACTTC.